This T cell receptor beta chain was identified during a study of cytomegalovirus exposure and HLA in healthy donors. The V end was cut by 1 base, the J end by 5 bases, with 9 bases between. There are 14 residues in the CDR3. The germline V gene has CDR1 SGDLS and CDR2 YYNGEE. Use of 60 Vbeta and 13 Jbeta primers characterized the PCR. Data came from immunoSEQ multiplex PCR; TCRdb stores just in-frame clones and leaves some out. The table records about 140,000 clones, more than 55% of them present only once. This clone appeared a few times. The sequenced sample was PBMCs. The sequence was collected from a woman aged 55-70 years in good health and CMV-seronegative. The chain couples TRBV9 to TRBJ2-2, with D possibly TRBD2 on 5 matching bases. DNA for the CDR3: TGTGCCAGCAGCGTAAGACCGGGGACCGGGGAGCTGTTTTTT. As protein: CASSVRPGTGELFF.